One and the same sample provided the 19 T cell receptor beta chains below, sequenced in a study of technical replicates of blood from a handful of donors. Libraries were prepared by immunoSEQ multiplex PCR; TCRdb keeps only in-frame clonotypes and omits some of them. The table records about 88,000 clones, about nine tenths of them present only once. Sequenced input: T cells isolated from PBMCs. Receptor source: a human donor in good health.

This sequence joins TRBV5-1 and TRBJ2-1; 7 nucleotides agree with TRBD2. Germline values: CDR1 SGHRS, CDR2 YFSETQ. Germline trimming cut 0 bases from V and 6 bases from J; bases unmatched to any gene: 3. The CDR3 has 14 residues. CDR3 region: CASSLVGGSNEQFF. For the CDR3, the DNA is TGCGCCAGCAGCTTGGTGGGAGGGAGCAATGAGCAGTTCTTC.

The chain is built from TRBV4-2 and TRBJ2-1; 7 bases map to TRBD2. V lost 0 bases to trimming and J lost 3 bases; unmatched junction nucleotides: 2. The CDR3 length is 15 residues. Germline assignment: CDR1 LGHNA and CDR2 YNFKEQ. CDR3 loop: CASSQEPGGYNEQFF. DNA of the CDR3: TGTGCCAGCAGCCAAGAGCCGGGAGGCTACAATGAGCAGTTCTTC.

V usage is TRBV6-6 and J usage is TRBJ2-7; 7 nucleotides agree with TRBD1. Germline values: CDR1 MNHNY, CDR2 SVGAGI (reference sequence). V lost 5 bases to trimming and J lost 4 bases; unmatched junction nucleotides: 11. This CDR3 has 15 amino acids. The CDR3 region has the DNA TGTGCCAGCAGTAACCCCAGGGGGTCCCAATACGAGCAGTACTTC. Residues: CASSNPRGSQYEQYF.

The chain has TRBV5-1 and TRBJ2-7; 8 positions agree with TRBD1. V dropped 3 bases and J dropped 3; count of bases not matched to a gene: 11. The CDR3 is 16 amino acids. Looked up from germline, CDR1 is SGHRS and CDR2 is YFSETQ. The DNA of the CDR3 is TGCGCCAGCAGCTCCGGCAGGGGGCGAAGTTACTACGAGCAGTACTTC. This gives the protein CASSSGRGRSYYEQYF. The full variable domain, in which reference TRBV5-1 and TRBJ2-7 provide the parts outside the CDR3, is KAGVTQTPRYLIKTRGQQVTLSCSPISGHRSVSWYQQTPGQGLQFLFEYFSETQRNKGNFPGRFSGRQFSNSRSEMNVSTLELGDSALYLCASSSGRGRSYYEQYFGPGTRLTVT.

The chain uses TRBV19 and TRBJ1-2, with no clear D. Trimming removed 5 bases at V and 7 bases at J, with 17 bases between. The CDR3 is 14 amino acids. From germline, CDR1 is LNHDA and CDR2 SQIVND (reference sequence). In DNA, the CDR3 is TGTGCCAGTAGTGGGGTAACGGGGTCTGGTGGCTACACCTTC. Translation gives CASSGVTGSGGYTF.

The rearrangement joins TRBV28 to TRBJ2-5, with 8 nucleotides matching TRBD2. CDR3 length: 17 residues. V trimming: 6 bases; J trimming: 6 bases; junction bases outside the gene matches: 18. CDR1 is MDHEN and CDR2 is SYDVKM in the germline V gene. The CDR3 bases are TGTGCCAGCAGCAGCCCCCCGGGACTAGTGGTCGAGCAGACCCAGTACTTC. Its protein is CASSSPPGLVVEQTQYF.

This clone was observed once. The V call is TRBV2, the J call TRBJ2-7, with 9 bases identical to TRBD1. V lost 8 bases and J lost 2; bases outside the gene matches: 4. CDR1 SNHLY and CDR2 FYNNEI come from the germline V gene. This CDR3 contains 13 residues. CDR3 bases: TGTGCCAGCCTTGGGACAGGGACCTACGAGCAGTACTTC. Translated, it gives CASLGTGTYEQYF.

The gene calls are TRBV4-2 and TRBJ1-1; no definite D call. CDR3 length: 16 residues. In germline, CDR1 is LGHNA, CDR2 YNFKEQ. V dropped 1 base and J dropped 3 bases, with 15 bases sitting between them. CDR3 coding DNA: TGTGCCAGCAGCCAAGGGAGGGTTCCGGCCGACACTGAAGCTTTCTTT. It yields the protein CASSQGRVPADTEAFF.

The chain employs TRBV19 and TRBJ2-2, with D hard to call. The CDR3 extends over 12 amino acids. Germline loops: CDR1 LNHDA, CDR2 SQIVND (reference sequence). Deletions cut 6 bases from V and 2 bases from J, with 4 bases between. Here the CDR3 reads CASSFNTGELFF. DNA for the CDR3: TGTGCCAGTAGCTTCAACACCGGGGAGCTGTTTTTT.

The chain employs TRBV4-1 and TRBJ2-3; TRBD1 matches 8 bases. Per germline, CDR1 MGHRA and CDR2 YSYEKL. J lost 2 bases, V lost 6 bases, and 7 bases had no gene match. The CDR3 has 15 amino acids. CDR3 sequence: CASRPTGANTDTQYF. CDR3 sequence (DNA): TGCGCCAGCAGACCGACAGGGGCGAACACAGATACGCAGTATTTT.

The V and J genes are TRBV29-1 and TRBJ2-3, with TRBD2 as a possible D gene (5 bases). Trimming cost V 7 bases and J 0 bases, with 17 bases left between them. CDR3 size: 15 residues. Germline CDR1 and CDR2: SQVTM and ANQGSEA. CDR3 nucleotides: TGCAGCGGCCTGGTCACTAGGACGAGCACAGATACGCAGTATTTT. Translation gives CSGLVTRTSTDTQYF.

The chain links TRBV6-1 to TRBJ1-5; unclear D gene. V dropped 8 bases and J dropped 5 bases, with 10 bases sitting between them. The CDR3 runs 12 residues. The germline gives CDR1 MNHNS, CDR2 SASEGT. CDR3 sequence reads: CASGRLDQPQHF. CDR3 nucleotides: TGTGCCAGCGGGAGGTTAGATCAGCCCCAGCATTTT.

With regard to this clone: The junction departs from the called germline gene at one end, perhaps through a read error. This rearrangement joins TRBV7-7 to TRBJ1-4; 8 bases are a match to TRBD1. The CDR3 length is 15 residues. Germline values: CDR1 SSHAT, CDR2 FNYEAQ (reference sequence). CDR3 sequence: CASSATGALNEKLFF. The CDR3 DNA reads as TGTGCTAGCAGCGCGACAGGGGCCTTAAATGAAAAACTGTTTTTT. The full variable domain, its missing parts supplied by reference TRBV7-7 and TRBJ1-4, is GAGVSQSPRYKVTKRGQDVTLRCDPISSHATLYWYQQALGQGPEFLTYFNYEAQPDKSGLPSDRFSAERPEGSISTLTIQRTEQRDSAMYRCASSATGALNEKLFFGSGTQLSVL.

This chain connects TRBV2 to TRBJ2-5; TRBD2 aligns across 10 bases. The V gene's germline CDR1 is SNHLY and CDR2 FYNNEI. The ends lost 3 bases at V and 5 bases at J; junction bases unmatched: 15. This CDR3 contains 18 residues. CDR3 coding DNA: TGTGCCAGCAGTGACAATATAAGGTCTAGCGGGAGTCGGGAGACCCAGTACTTC. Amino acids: CASSDNIRSSGSRETQYF. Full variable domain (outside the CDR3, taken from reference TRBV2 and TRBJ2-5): EPEVTQTPSHQVTQMGQEVILRCVPISNHLYFYWYRQILGQKVEFLVSFYNNEISEKSEIFDDQFSVERPDGSNFTLKIRSTKLEDSAMYFCASSDNIRSSGSRETQYFGPGTRLLVL.

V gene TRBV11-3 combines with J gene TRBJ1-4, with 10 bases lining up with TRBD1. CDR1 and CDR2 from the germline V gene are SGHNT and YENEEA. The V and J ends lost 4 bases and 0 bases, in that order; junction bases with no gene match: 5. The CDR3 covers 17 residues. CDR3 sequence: CASSYGTGETTNEKLFF. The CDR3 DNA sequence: TGTGCCAGCAGCTATGGGACAGGGGAAACAACTAATGAAAAACTGTTTTTT.

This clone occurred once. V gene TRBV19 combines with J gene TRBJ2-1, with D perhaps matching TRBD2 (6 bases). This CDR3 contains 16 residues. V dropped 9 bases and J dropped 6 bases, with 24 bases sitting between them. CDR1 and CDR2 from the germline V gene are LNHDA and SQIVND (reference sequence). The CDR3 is CASSKDRLDSINEQFF. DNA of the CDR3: TGTGCCAGCTCCAAGGACCGACTAGACTCGATCAATGAGCAGTTCTTC.

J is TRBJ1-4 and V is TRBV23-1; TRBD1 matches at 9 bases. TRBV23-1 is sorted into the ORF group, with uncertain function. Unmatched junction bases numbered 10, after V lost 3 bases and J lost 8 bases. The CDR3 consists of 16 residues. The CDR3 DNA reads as TGCGCCAGCAGTCATCACAAAGACAGGGGGAGAGAAAAACTGTTTTTT. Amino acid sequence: CASSHHKDRGREKLFF.

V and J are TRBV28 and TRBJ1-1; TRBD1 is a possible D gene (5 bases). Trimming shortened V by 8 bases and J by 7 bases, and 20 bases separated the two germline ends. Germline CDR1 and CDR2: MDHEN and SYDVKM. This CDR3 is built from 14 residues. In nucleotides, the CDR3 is TGTGCCAGCCCCCCATCGGGGGGGGTTGGTGAAGCTTTCTTT. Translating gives CASPPSGGVGEAFF. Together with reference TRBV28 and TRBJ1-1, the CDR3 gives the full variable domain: DVKVTQSSRYLVKRTGEKVFLECVQDMDHENMFWYRQDPGLGLRLIYFSYDVKMKEKGDIPEGYSVSREKKERFSLILESASTNQTSMYLCASPPSGGVGEAFFGQGTRLTVV.

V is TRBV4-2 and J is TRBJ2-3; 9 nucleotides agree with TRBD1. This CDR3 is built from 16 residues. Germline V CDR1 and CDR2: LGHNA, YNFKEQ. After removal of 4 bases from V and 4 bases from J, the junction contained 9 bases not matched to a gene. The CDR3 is CASSLDGDRDADTQYF. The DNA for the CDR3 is TGTGCCAGCAGCCTAGATGGGGACAGGGACGCAGATACGCAGTATTTT.